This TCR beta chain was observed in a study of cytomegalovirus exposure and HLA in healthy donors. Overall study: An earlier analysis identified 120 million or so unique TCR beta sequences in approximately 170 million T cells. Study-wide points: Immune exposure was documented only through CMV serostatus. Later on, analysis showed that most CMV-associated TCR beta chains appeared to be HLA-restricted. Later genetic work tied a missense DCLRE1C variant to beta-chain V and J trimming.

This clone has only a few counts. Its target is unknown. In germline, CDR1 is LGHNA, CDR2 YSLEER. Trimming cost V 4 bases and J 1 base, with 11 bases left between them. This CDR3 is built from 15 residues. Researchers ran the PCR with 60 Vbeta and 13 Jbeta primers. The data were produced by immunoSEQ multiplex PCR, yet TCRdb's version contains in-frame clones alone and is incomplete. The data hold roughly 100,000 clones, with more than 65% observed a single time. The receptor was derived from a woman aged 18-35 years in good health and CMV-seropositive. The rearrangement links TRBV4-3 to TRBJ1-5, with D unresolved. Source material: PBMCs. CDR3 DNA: TGCGCCAGCAGCCGGGGAGTAGTAAGCAATCAGCCCCAGCATTTT. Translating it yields CASSRGVVSNQPQHF.